This section outlines one TCR beta chain sequence together with its context. The sample is drawn from a study of blood T cell repertoires in COVID-19. The CDR3 is 17 amino acids. V lost 3 bases and J lost 2, with 21 bases in between. Per the germline V gene, CDR1 is SGHKS and CDR2 is YYEKEE (reference sequence). As originally analysed: The authors estimated nucleated cell counts from reference gene primer amplification. The protocol was immunoSEQ multiplex PCR, while the TCRdb copy is restricted to in-frame clones and leaves out a portion. V and J calls and clone size are as listed in that table; D and trimming were resolved from the DNA. Found here are about 160,000 clones, 80% of them singletons; the top ten hold about 3.7%.

V and J are TRBV5-5 and TRBJ2-7, with TRBD1 as a possible D gene (5 bases). Sequencing was carried out using PBMCs or T cells enriched from blood (not recorded which). The receptor comes from a woman in her sixties or seventies who had recovered from COVID-19. Here the CDR3 reads CASSSILLGLPPYEQYF. CDR3 sequence (DNA): TGTGCCAGCAGCTCTATTCTCCTGGGGCTTCCACCCTACGAGCAGTACTTC.